The next 5 T cell receptor beta chains were all read from a single sample in a study of T-cell memory formation after mild COVID-19. TCRdb recomputed calls from the 5' RACE reads with MiXCR, one row per CDR3 protein. The data show 450,000 or so distinct CDR3 sequences, 20% seen once. Input material: PBMCs or a T cell subset sorted from them (not recorded which). The receptors derive from an adult woman who had mild COVID-19 (a few samples of this study predate the infection). Cell type and time point are not known.

This clonotype was seen more than once but under ten times. V usage is TRBV27 and J usage is TRBJ2-5; no reliable D call. The CDR3 length is 10 residues. Looked up from germline, CDR1 is MNHEY and CDR2 is SMNVEV (reference sequence). Trimming stripped 6 bases from V and 12 bases from J, with 11 bases between. The CDR3 nucleotides read TGTGCCAGCAGCCATACACTGGAGTACTTC. Its translation: CASSHTLEYF.

A remark on this clonotype: One junction end does not reproduce the germline sequence, and a read error may be involved. V and J are TRBV24-1 and TRBJ1-1, with 8 bases identical to TRBD1. Germline loops: CDR1 KGHDR, CDR2 SFDVKD. This CDR3 contains 15 residues. The CDR3 reads CATRGPGQVNSEAFF. The CDR3 DNA reads TGTGCCACCAGAGGACCGGGACAGGTGAACTCTGAAGCTTTCTTT.

The chain combines TRBV5-6 with TRBJ2-7; D uncertain. Per the germline V gene, CDR1 is SGHDT and CDR2 is YYEEEE. The length of the CDR3 is 16 residues. V dropped 4 bases and J dropped 3 bases, with 20 bases sitting between them. Here the CDR3 DNA reads TGTGCCAGCAGCGACCTCCAACGTGGGTTGGGCTACGAGCAGTACTTC. This translates into CASSDLQRGLGYEQYF. Full variable domain (outside the CDR3, taken from reference TRBV5-6 and TRBJ2-7): DAGVTQSPTHLIKTRGQQVTLRCSPKSGHDTVSWYQQALGQGPQFIFQYYEEEERQRGNFPDRFSGHQFPNYSSELNVNALLLGDSALYLCASSDLQRGLGYEQYFGPGTRLTVT.

V is TRBV11-1 and J is TRBJ2-7, with 7 bases that match TRBD1. J gave up 0 bases and V 0 bases, and 8 bases lay outside the gene matches. CDR3 length: 17 amino acids. Per germline, CDR1 SGHAT and CDR2 FQDESV (reference sequence). The CDR3 reads CASSLATGTAFSYEQYF. In DNA, the CDR3 is TGTGCCAGCAGCTTAGCAACCGGGACAGCCTTCTCCTACGAGCAGTACTTC.

This clonotype was seen at least ten times. The CDR3 loop is CASSITPASYEQYF. The CDR3 nucleotides read TGTGCCAGTAGTATCACCCCGGCTTCCTACGAGCAGTACTTC. This chain connects TRBV19 to TRBJ2-7; D uncertain. CDR3 length equals 14 residues. Germline values: CDR1 LNHDA, CDR2 SQIVND (reference sequence). Trimming took off 3 bases at V and 1 base at J, with 10 bases between the two ends.